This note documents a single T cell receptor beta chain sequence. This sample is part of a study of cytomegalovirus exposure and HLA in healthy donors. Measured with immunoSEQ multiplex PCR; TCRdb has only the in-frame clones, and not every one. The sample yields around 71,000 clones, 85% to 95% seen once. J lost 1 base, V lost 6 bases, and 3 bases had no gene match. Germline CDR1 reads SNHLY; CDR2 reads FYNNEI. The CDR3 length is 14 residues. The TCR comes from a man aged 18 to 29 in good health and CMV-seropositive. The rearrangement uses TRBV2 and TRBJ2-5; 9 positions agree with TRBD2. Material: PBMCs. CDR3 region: CASSPGLAQETQYF. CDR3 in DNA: TGTGCCAGCAGCCCGGGACTAGCCCAAGAGACCCAGTACTTC.